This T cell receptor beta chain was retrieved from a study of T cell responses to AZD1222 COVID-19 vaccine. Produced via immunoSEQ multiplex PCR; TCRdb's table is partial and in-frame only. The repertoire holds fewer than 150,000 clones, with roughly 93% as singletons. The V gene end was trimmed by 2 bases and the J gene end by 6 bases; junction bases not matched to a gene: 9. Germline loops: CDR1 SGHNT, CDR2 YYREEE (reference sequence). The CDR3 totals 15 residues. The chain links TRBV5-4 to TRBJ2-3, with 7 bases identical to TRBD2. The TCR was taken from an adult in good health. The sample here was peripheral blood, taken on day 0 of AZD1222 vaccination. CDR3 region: CASSFTAGVGDTQYF. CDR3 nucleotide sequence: TGTGCCAGCAGCTTCACGGCGGGGGTCGGGGATACGCAGTATTTT.